This T cell receptor (beta chain) was obtained from a study of blood T cell repertoires in COVID-19. Trimming pared 1 base from V and 3 bases from J, leaving 11 bases between. In germline, CDR1 is MGHRA, CDR2 YSYEKL. The CDR3 has 15 amino acids. Only in-frame clones appear in the TCRdb table, and some are missing; sequencing was by immunoSEQ multiplex PCR. This sample has roughly 150,000 clones, with around 91% found just once. Sequencing was carried out using peripheral blood. The V call is TRBV4-1, the J call TRBJ2-3; the D gene is possibly TRBD2 (5 bases). The TCR sequence derives from a woman in her thirties or forties with acute or convalescent COVID-19. CDR3 region: CASSQAGVQTDTQYF. CDR3 nucleotide sequence: TGCGCCAGCAGCCAAGCCGGGGTTCAGACAGATACGCAGTATTTT.